A selection of T cell receptor beta chains follows, all from one sample in a study of T cell responses to AZD1222 COVID-19 vaccine. Profiled with immunoSEQ multiplex PCR; TCRdb holds only in-frame clones, not every one. The table records more than 250,000 clones, more than 80% of them present only once. This material consisted of peripheral blood, taken on day 0 of AZD1222 vaccination. The receptors come from an adult in good health. Each CDR3 is given with its conserved first and last residue. The D gene is left open where the match is weak. Not every row has a clone size; where given, it reads once, few, many or a size class.

J gene: TRBJ2-1
clone size: -
D gene: TRBD1
V gene: TRBV5-1
CDR3 protein: CASTLGTGVYNEQFF
CDR3 DNA: TGCGCCAGCACCTTAGGGACAGGGGTCTACAATGAGCAGTTCTTC

J gene: TRBJ2-7
clone size: -
D gene: TRBD2
V gene: TRBV6-5
CDR3 protein: CASSFGLAGTYEQYF
CDR3 DNA: TGTGCCAGCAGCTTTGGACTAGCGGGAACCTACGAGCAGTACTTC

J gene: TRBJ2-3
clone size: -
D gene: -
V gene: TRBV3-1/TRBV3-2
CDR3 protein: CASSHRTDTQYF
CDR3 DNA: TGTGCCAGCAGCCACAGGACAGATACGCAGTATTTT

J gene: TRBJ2-2
clone size: -
D gene: TRBD2
V gene: TRBV5-1
CDR3 protein: CASSGGENTGELFF
CDR3 DNA: TGCGCCAGCAGTGGGGGGGAGAACACCGGGGAGCTGTTTTTT

J gene: TRBJ2-5
clone size: -
D gene: TRBD2
V gene: TRBV9
CDR3 protein: CASSVGGRAWGETQYF
CDR3 DNA: TGTGCCAGCAGCGTAGGGGGGAGGGCCTGGGGAGAGACCCAGTACTTC

J gene: TRBJ2-1
clone size: -
D gene: -
V gene: TRBV7-9
CDR3 protein: CASSLGDNEQFF
CDR3 DNA: TGTGCCAGCAGCTTAGGTGACAATGAGCAGTTCTTC

J gene: TRBJ1-5
clone size: -
D gene: TRBD1
V gene: TRBV19
CDR3 protein: CASSIRQGDNQPQHF
CDR3 DNA: TGTGCCAGTAGTATTCGACAGGGAGACAATCAGCCCCAGCATTTT

J gene: TRBJ2-7
clone size: -
D gene: TRBD2
V gene: TRBV28
CDR3 protein: CASSEIPSSGRFEQYF
CDR3 DNA: TGTGCCAGCAGTGAAATCCCTTCTAGCGGGAGGTTTGAGCAGTACTTC

J gene: TRBJ1-1
clone size: -
D gene: -
V gene: TRBV19
CDR3 protein: CASSPLGNTEAFF
CDR3 DNA: TGTGCCAGTAGCCCCCTCGGGAACACTGAAGCTTTCTTT

J gene: TRBJ1-1
clone size: -
D gene: TRBD1
V gene: TRBV19
CDR3 protein: CASRGQGVSEAFF
CDR3 DNA: TGTGCCAGTAGAGGACAGGGAGTATCTGAAGCTTTCTTT

J gene: TRBJ1-1
clone size: -
D gene: -
V gene: TRBV6-1
CDR3 protein: CASSEPGLGTEAFF
CDR3 DNA: TGTGCCAGCAGTGAACCAGGGCTAGGGACTGAAGCTTTCTTT

J gene: TRBJ2-3
clone size: once
D gene: -
V gene: TRBV9
CDR3 protein: CASSVGGTDTQYF
CDR3 DNA: TGTGCCAGCAGCGTCGGCGGGACAGATACGCAGTATTTT

J gene: TRBJ1-3
clone size: -
D gene: -
V gene: TRBV4-1
CDR3 protein: CASSQDGWTAFSGNTIYF
CDR3 DNA: TGCGCCAGCAGCCAAGATGGGTGGACCGCCTTCTCTGGAAACACCATATATTTT

J gene: TRBJ1-1
clone size: -
D gene: -
V gene: TRBV4-3
CDR3 protein: CASSQVGHLNTEAFF
CDR3 DNA: TGCGCCAGCAGCCAAGTGGGACACTTGAACACTGAAGCTTTCTTT

J gene: TRBJ1-3
clone size: once
D gene: TRBD1
V gene: TRBV25-1
CDR3 protein: CASSEPGGRGNTIYF
CDR3 DNA: TGTGCCAGCAGTGAGCCAGGGGGAAGAGGAAACACCATATATTTT

J gene: TRBJ2-7
clone size: -
D gene: TRBD1
V gene: TRBV3-1/TRBV3-2
CDR3 protein: CASSPPGGHEQYF
CDR3 DNA: TGTGCCAGCAGCCCCCCAGGGGGCCACGAGCAGTACTTC

J gene: TRBJ1-2
clone size: -
D gene: -
V gene: TRBV11-2
CDR3 protein: CASSLYGLYGYTF
CDR3 DNA: TGTGCCAGCAGCTTATACGGCCTCTATGGCTACACCTTC

J gene: TRBJ1-5
clone size: -
D gene: TRBD1
V gene: TRBV10-2
CDR3 protein: CASSESKTGDQPQHF
CDR3 DNA: TGCGCCAGCAGTGAGTCGAAAACAGGGGATCAGCCCCAGCATTTT

J gene: TRBJ2-7
clone size: -
D gene: -
V gene: TRBV2
CDR3 protein: CASSVRSYEQYF
CDR3 DNA: TGTGCCAGCAGCGTCCGCTCCTACGAGCAGTACTTC

J gene: TRBJ2-7
clone size: -
D gene: TRBD2
V gene: TRBV28
CDR3 protein: CASASGGRNEQYF
CDR3 DNA: TGTGCCAGCGCTAGCGGGGGGAGAAACGAGCAGTACTTC